The rows below give T cell receptor beta chains drawn from one sample of a study of identical twins. TCRdb independently ran MiXCR on the 5' RACE reads; one entry per CDR3 protein. The repertoire holds 240,000 or so distinct CDR3 sequences, approximately 7% seen once, with roughly 3.9% in the top ten. These data were also filed under a second study, of yellow fever vaccine responses in identical twins.

Sequencing input: memory (CD45RO+) T cells sorted from blood. These receptor sequences come from a woman between 18 and 30 years old in good health. CDR3s include the opening cysteine and the closing phenylalanine or tryptophan.

J: TRBJ1-2; V: TRBV20-1; CDR3: CSVGRQGYGYTF
J: TRBJ2-1; V: TRBV6-1; CDR3: CASSENLSQQFF
J: TRBJ1-3; V: TRBV28; CDR3: CASSSSYSGNTIYF
J: TRBJ1-5; V: TRBV20-1; CDR3: CSARVGGQYSNQPQHF
J: TRBJ1-6; V: TRBV5-5; CDR3: CASSPATGGLNSPLHF
J: TRBJ2-3; V: TRBV7-3; CDR3: CASSFQGSTDTQYF
J: TRBJ1-1; V: TRBV3-1; CDR3: CASSHVSTANTEAFF
J: TRBJ2-3; V: TRBV5-1; CDR3: CASSLGGRTTDTQYF
J: TRBJ2-7; V: TRBV7-9; CDR3: CASSLMPQGAGEQYF
J: TRBJ1-2; V: TRBV5-1; CDR3: CASSLGQRIFNYGYTF
J: TRBJ1-4; V: TRBV4-1; CDR3: CASSHRTGGGEKLFF
J: TRBJ2-1; V: TRBV3-1; CDR3: CASSQVANEQFF
J: TRBJ2-1; V: TRBV19; CDR3: CASSTGTVYNEQFF
J: TRBJ2-3; V: TRBV5-1; CDR3: CASFRDPTSDTQYF
J: TRBJ2-2; V: TRBV3-1; CDR3: CASSQPLGNGELFF
J: TRBJ2-3; V: TRBV7-3; CDR3: CASSPGWGSADTQYF
J: TRBJ2-5; V: TRBV29-1; CDR3: CSVPRTSQETQYF